This entry lists 3 T cell receptor beta chains sequenced from one sample in a study of hypomethylating agent response in myelodysplastic syndrome. Clones were read by immunoSEQ multiplex PCR, and TCRdb kept only the in-frame ones, dropping some. The sample records just under 3,500 clones, roughly four fifths being singletons. This specimen was bone marrow, taken before or after starting hypomethylating agent treatment for myelodysplastic syndrome (not recorded which). These receptors all stem from a human donor with myelodysplastic syndrome.

V usage is TRBV7-2 and J usage is TRBJ2-1; D perhaps matches TRBD2 (5 bases). This CDR3 has 15 amino acids. In germline, CDR1 is SGHTA, CDR2 FQGNSA. Trimming took off 3 bases at V and 3 bases at J, with 12 bases between the two ends. CDR3 region: CASSFSSGIYNEQFF. The DNA for the CDR3 is TGTGCCAGCAGCTTTTCCTCCGGGATCTACAATGAGCAGTTCTTC.

This chain joins TRBV2 and TRBJ2-2; weak D call: TRBD2 (5 bases). V lost 6 bases and J 6 bases, leaving 11 bases between the germline ends. The CDR3 is 13 residues long. The germline gives CDR1 SNHLY, CDR2 FYNNEI. The CDR3 bases are TGTGCCAGCAGGGAACTAGTGGCCGGGGAGCTGTTTTTT. Translated, it gives CASRELVAGELFF.

V is TRBV19 and J is TRBJ1-5; no firm D call. Between the trimmed V and J ends, which lost 4 bases and 0 bases, there was a span of 16 bases. This CDR3 is 17 amino acids long. In germline, CDR1 is LNHDA, CDR2 SQIVND (reference sequence). The CDR3 region has the DNA TGTGCCAGTAGTACCGGGCCACCCAAATATAGCAATCAGCCCCAGCATTTT. Translation: CASSTGPPKYSNQPQHF.